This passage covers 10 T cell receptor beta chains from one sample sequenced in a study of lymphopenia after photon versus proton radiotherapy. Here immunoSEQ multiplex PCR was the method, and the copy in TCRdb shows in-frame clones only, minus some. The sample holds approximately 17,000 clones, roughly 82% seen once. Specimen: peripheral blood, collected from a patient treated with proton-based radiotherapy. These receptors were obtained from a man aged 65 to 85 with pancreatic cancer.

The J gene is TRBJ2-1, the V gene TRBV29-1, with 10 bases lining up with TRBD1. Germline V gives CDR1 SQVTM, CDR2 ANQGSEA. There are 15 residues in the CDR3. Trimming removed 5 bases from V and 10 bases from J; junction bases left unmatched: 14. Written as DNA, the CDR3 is TGCAGCGTTCCTAGAGTTGACAGGGGGCTAAGAGAGCAGTTCTTC. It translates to CSVPRVDRGLREQFF.

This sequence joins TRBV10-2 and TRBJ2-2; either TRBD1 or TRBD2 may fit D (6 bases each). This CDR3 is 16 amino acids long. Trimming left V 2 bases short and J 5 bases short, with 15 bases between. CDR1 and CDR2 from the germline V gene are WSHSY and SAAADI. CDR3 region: CASSEGGPTSTGELFF. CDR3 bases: TGCGCCAGCAGTGAGGGGGGGCCAACTAGTACCGGGGAGCTGTTTTTT.

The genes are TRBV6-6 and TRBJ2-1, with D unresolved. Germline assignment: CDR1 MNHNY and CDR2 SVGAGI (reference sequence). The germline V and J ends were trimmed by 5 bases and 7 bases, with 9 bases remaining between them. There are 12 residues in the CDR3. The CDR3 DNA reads TGTGCCAGCAGTCAAGGGCGGAATGAGCAGTTCTTC. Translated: CASSQGRNEQFF.

The CDR3 loop reads CAWSRGWTEAFF. The CDR3 DNA follows: TGTGCCTGGAGCAGGGGTTGGACTGAAGCTTTCTTT. This chain joins TRBV30 and TRBJ1-1; D is possibly TRBD1 (6 bases). The CDR3 sequence is 12 residues long. Germline-derived CDR1 and CDR2 are GTSNPN and SVGIG (reference sequence). V was pared by 3 bases and J by 5 bases, with 10 bases between.

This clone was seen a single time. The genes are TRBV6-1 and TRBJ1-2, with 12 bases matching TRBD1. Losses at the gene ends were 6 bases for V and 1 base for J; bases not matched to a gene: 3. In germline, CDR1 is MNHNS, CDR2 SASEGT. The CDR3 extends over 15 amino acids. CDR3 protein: CASRGTGGFNYGYTF. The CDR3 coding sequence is TGTGCCAGCAGAGGGACAGGGGGCTTTAACTATGGCTACACCTTC.

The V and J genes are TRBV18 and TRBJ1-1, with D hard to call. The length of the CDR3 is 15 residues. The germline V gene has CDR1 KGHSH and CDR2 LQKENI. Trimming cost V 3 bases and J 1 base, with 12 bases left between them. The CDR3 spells CASSPMNDPNTEAFF. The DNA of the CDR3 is TGTGCCAGCTCACCGATGAACGACCCGAACACTGAAGCTTTCTTT.

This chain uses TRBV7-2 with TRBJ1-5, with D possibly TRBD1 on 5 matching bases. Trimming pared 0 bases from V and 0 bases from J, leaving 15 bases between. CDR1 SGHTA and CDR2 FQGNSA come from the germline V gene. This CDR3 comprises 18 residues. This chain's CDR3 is CASSLAIGEGYSNQPQHF. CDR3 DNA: TGTGCCAGCAGCTTAGCTATAGGGGAGGGATATAGCAATCAGCCCCAGCATTTT.

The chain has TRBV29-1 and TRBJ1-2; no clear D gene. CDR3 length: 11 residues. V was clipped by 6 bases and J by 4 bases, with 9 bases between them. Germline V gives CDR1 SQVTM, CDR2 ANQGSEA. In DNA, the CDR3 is TGCAGCGTCGACAACGGCTATGGCTACACCTTC. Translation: CSVDNGYGYTF.

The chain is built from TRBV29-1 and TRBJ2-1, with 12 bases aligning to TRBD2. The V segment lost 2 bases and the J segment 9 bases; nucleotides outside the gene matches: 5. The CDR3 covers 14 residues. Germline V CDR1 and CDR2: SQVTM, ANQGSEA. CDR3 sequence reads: CSVERPGLAGEQFF. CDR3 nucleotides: TGCAGCGTTGAACGTCCGGGACTAGCGGGTGAGCAGTTCTTC.

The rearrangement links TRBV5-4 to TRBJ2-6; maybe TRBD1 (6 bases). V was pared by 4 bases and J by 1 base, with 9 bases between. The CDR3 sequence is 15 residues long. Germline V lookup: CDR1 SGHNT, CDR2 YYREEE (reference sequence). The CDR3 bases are TGTGCCAGCAGCCTAAGGGGGTCTGGGGCCAACGTCCTGACTTTC. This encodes CASSLRGSGANVLTF.